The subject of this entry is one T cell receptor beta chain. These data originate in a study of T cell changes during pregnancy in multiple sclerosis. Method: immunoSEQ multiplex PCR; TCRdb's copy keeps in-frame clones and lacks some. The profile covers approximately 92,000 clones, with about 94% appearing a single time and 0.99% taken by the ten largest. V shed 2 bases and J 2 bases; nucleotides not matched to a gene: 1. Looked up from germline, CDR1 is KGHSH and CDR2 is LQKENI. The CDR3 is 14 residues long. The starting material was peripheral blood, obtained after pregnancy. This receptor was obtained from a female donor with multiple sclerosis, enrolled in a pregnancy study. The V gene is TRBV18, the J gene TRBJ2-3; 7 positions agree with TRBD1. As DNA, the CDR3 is TGTGCCAGCTCACCAACAGGGGCCACAGATACGCAGTATTTT. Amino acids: CASSPTGATDTQYF. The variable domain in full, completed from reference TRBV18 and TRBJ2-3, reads NAGVMQNPRHLVRRRGQEARLRCSPMKGHSHVYWYRQLPEEGLKFMVYLQKENIIDESGMPKERFSAEFPKEGPSILRIQQVVRGDSAAYFCASSPTGATDTQYFGPGTRLTVL.